What follows is one T cell receptor beta chain and its context. Its antigen is still unknown. Base qualities are not at hand, and no much larger clone is one base apart. Collaborating institutions collected whole blood in K2EDTA tubes following their own protocols. For TCRbeta analysis, collaborators shipped samples in one of three forms: frozen whole blood, isolated PBMCs, or DNA extracted from either of those sample types. The junction carries 13 bases between V and J, which are trimmed by 9 bases and 4 bases respectively. The germline V gene (reference sequence) specifies LNHNV as CDR1 and YYDKDF as CDR2. Taken from cysteine to phenylalanine, the CDR3 has 13 residues. Of all the DNA, just the CDR3 is kept, 39 bases in frame from base 1. The data belong to a study of blood T cell repertoires in COVID-19 (dated by TCRdb to 2020 to 2021). Turning to the overall study: Collaborator samples came from the United States, Italy and Spain and covered acute and convalescent phases of COVID-19. The repertoires were released in a freely available public database intended as a resource for research on the immune response to SARS-CoV-2. A de-identified subject ID, COVID-19 status, age in years and sex were almost always included in the sample metadata. Where available, HLA class I and class II types were obtained from metadata supplied by the sample provider rather than from assay-based typing. Deeply sampled blood TCRbeta repertoires from subjects exposed to, actively infected with, or recovered from COVID-19 were included in the dataset. Samples came from the ongoing ImmuneRACE study (first 160 participants) plus 1,254 subjects from 6 global collaborators. The material from the prospective study consisted of cDNA or gDNA derived from T cells, B-cell-depleted T cells, or PBMCs. Overall study outcomes, separate from this receptor: The quantity of clinical and demographic metadata differed by source and by participant and was supplied without curation.

The immunoSEQ Assay, a bias-controlled multiplex PCR, was used to amplify TCRbeta CDR3 regions from genomic DNA. The authors' pipeline ran thus. The number of nucleated cells in each sample was estimated from the amplification of reference gene primers within the assay. Sequence reads were collapsed and filtered to measure the absolute abundance of every unique TCRbeta CDR3 rearrangement. For each sample, productive Simpson clonality was calculated by taking the square root of Simpson's diversity index across productive rearrangements. TCRdb retrieved this table from immuneACCESS and kept in-frame rearrangements only. Not all clones are present; in checked studies, unresolved V genes account for under half, and no reason is known for the remainder. V, J and clone size derive from that table, while D and trimming were established from the DNA sequence. This sample comprises roughly 100,000 clones, roughly 87% of them detected only once. In total, the top ten clones hold 6.2% of the sample.

This sequence was found in a human donor in a cohort sampled during active COVID-19. The sequencing input was peripheral blood. This chain joins TRBV15 to TRBJ2-1; the best D guess is TRBD1, with 6 bases matching. The CDR3 protein sequence reads: CATREGGYNEQFF. The DNA sequence is as follows: TGTGCCACACGGGAAGGGGGTTACAATGAGCAGTTCTTC.